In this sample, the clone carrying this TCR beta chain turned up a few times. Germline CDR1 reads LGHNT; CDR2 reads FRNRAP. The trim removed 8 bases at V and 0 bases at J, leaving 6 bases unmatched. CDR3 length equals 16 residues. This entry comes from a study of blood T cell repertoires in COVID-19. Study details: The United States, Italy and Spain provided the acute and convalescent COVID-19 samples.

In the authors' workflow: Estimates of nucleated cell counts were drawn from the amplification of reference gene primers. Only in-frame clones appear in the TCRdb table, and some are missing; sequencing was by immunoSEQ multiplex PCR. V and J calls and clone size are given by that table; D and trimming were obtained from the DNA. This table holds 150,000 to 200,000 clones, approximately 80% found once. The Seattle patients joined while their infection was active and were tracked longitudinally afterward. The sequence came from a man aged 55 to 69 with COVID-19, enrolled during active disease. This chain joins TRBV12-5 and TRBJ1-6, with 8 bases matching TRBD1. The sample taken for sequencing was peripheral blood. This chain's CDR3 is CASPNRGGSYNSPLHF. The CDR3 DNA reads TGTGCTAGTCCGAACAGGGGGGGCTCCTATAATTCACCCCTCCACTTT.